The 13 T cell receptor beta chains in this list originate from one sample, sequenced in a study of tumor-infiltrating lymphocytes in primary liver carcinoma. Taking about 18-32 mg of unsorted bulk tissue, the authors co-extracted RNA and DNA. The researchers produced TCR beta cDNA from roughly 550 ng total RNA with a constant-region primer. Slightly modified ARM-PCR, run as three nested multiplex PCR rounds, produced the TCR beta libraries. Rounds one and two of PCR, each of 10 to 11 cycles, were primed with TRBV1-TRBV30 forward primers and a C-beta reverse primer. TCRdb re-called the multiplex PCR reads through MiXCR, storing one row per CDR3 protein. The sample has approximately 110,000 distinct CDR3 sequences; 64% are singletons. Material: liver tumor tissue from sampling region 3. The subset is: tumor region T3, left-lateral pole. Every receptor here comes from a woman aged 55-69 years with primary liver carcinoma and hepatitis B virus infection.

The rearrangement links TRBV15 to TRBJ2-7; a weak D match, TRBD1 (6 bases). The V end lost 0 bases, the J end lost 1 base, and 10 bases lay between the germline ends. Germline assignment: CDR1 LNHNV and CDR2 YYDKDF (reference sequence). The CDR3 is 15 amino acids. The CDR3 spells CATSRDLGQSYEQYF. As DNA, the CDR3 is TGTGCCACCAGCAGAGATCTTGGACAGTCCTACGAGCAGTACTTC.

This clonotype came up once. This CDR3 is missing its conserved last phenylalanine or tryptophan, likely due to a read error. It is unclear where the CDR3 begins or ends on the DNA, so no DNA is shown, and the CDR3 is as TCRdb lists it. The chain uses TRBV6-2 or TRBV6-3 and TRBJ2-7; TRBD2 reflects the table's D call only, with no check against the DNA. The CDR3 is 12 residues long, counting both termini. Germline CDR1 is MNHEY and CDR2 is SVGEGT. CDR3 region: CASGRPSYEHYL.

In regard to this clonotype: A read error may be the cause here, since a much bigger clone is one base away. The CDR3 nucleotides are TGCGCCAGCAGCTTGAACGATTTCGAGGGCTACGCCTTC. Translation gives CASSLNDFEGYAF. V gene TRBV5-1 combines with J gene TRBJ1-2; D call uncertain. The germline gives CDR1 SGHRS, CDR2 YFSETQ. CDR3 size: 13 residues.

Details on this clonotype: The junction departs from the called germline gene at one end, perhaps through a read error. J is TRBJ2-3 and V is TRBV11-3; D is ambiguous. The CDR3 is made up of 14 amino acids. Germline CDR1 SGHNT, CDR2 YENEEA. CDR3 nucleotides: TGTGCAAGCAGCCCCGTACTGGACACAGATACGCAGTATTTT. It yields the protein CASSPVLDTDTQYF.

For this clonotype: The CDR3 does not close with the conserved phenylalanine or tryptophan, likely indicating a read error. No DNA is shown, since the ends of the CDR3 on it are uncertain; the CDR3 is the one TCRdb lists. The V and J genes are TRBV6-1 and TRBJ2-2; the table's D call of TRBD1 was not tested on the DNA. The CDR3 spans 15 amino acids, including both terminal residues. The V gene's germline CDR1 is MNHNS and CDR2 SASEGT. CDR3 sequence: CASSEQGRATGELFL.

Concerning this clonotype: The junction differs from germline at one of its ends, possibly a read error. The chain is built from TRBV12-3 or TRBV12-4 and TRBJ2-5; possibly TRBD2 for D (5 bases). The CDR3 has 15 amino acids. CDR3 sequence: CASSLATRGQEIQYF. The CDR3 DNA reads TGTGCCAGCAGTTTGGCTACCCGCGGGCAAGAGATCCAGTACTTC.

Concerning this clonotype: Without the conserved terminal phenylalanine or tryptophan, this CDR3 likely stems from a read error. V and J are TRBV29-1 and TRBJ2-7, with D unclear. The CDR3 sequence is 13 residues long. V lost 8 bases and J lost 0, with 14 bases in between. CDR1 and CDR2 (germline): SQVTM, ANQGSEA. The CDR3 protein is CSIWTFGSYEQYL. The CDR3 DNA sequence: TGCAGCATTTGGACGTTCGGCTCCTACGAGCAGTACCTC.

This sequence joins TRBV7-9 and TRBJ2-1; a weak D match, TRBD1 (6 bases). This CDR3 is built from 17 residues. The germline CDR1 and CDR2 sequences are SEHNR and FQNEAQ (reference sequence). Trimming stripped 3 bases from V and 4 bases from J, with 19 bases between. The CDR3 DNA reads TGTGCCAGCAGCTTCACCTTCGGGCAGGGGCATTACAATGAGCAGTTCTTC. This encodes CASSFTFGQGHYNEQFF.

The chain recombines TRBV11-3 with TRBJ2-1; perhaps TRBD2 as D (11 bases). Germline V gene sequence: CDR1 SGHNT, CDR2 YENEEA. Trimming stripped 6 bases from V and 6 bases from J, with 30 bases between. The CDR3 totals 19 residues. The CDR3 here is CASSSGQGGLAGGFNEQFF. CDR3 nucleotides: TGTGCCAGCAGTTCCGGACAGGGGGGGCTAGCGGGAGGATTCAATGAGCAGTTCTTC. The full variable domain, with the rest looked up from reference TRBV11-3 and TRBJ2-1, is EAGVVQSPRYKIIEKKQPVAFWCNPISGHNTLYWYLQNLGQGPELLIRYENEEAVDDSQLPKDRFSAERLKGVDSTLKIQPAELGDSAVYLCASSSGQGGLAGGFNEQFFGPGTRLTVL.

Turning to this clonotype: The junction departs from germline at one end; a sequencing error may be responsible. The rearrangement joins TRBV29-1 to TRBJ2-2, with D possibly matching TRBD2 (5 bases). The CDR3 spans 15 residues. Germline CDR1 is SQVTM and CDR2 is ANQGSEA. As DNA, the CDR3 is TGCAGCGTTGGGTTGAGAACGGTTAGCACCGGGGAACTGTTTTTT. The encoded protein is CSVGLRTVSTGELFF.

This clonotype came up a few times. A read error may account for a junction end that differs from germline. The CDR3 loop is CTSSSLQGAVGEAFF. The CDR3 coding sequence is TGTACCAGCAGTTCCCTACAGGGAGCAGTAGGTGAAGCTTTCTTT. The chain employs TRBV11-2 and TRBJ1-1, with D possibly being TRBD1 (6 bases). Germline V gene sequence: CDR1 SGHAT, CDR2 FQNNGV. This CDR3 comprises 15 residues.

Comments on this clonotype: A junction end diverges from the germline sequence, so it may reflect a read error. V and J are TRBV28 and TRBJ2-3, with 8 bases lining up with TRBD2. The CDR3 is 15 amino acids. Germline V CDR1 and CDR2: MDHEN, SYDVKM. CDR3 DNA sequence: TGTGTCAGCACCCTAGGACTAGCTTTCACAGATACGCAGTATTTT. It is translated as CVSTLGLAFTDTQYF.

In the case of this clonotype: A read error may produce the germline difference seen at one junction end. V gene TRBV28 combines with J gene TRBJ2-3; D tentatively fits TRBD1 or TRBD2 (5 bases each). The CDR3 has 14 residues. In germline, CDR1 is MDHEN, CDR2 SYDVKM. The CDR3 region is CAGSLLEGTDTQYF. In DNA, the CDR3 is TGTGCCGGCAGTTTACTAGAGGGGACAGATACGCAGTATTTT.